The 23 T cell receptor beta chains listed next were all sequenced from one sample in a study of blood T cell repertoires in COVID-19 (dated by TCRdb to 2018 to 2020). The library was prepared using the immunoSEQ multiplex PCR assay. Here the immuneACCESS table is served through TCRdb, limited to in-frame sequences with V and J called. Missing clones are a known gap in these copies; in checked studies unresolved V genes cover under half, and the rest lacks a known reason. The table for this sample lists roughly 250,000 clones; 75% to 90% of them were counted only once. The ten largest clonotypes hold 7.2% of the sample. Source material: peripheral blood. The receptor source for this set is a man in his sixties who had recovered from COVID-19.

The V and J genes are TRBV6-5 and TRBJ1-2, with 8 positions matching TRBD1. The germline gives CDR1 MNHEY, CDR2 SVGAGI. The CDR3 loop spans 14 amino acids. Trimming at V came to 8 bases and at J to 2 bases, leaving 7 bases not matched to a gene. In DNA, the CDR3 is TGTGCCAGCTCGCGGACAGGGTCGAACTATGGCTACACCTTC. This sequence encodes CASSRTGSNYGYTF.

The chain links TRBV6-5 to TRBJ2-7, with TRBD2 matching 10 bases. This CDR3 comprises 14 residues. J lost 5 bases, V lost 4 bases, and 5 bases had no gene match. Germline V gene lookup returns CDR1 MNHEY and CDR2 SVGAGI. DNA for the CDR3: TGTGCCAGCAGTTCCGGGACTAGCGACCACGAGCAGTACTTC. Residues: CASSSGTSDHEQYF.

CDR3 region: CASARNRGLEQPQHF. For the CDR3, the DNA is TGTGCCAGCGCTAGGAACAGGGGACTTGAACAGCCCCAGCATTTT. V usage is TRBV2 and J usage is TRBJ1-5, with TRBD1 matching over 7 bases. J gave up 7 bases and V 8 bases, and 14 bases lay outside the gene matches. The CDR3 sequence is 15 residues long. The germline V gene encodes CDR1 SNHLY and CDR2 FYNNEI.

This CDR3 reads CASIKDRTNTEAFF. As DNA, the CDR3 is TGTGCCAGCATTAAGGACAGAACGAACACTGAAGCTTTCTTT. The V call is TRBV27, the J call TRBJ1-1; D might be TRBD1 (6 bases). V was cut by 7 bases and J by 1 base, with 13 bases left in between. CDR1 MNHEY and CDR2 SMNVEV come from the germline V gene (reference sequence). This CDR3 has 14 amino acids.

The chain joins TRBV7-9 to TRBJ1-4; TRBD1 matches at 7 bases. CDR3 length: 15 residues. V gave up 5 bases and J gave up 1 base; unmatched junction bases: 4. Germline V gene lookup returns CDR1 SEHNR and CDR2 FQNEAQ (reference sequence). The DNA for the CDR3 is TGTGCCAGCAGCAATTACAGGGGAACTAATGAAAAACTGTTTTTT. This codes for CASSNYRGTNEKLFF.

This rearrangement joins TRBV27 to TRBJ1-2; 9 nucleotides align to TRBD1. The germline V gene has CDR1 MNHEY and CDR2 SMNVEV (reference sequence). This CDR3 contains 16 residues. The V segment lost 3 bases and the J segment 4 bases; nucleotides outside the gene matches: 9. The DNA of the CDR3 is TGTGCCAGCAGTTTGCTGCCCCCGGGACAGGGCTATGGCTACACCTTC. Residues: CASSLLPPGQGYGYTF.

This clone was counted between two and nine times. This chain connects TRBV12-5 to TRBJ1-3; TRBD1 matches at 10 bases. Trimming at V came to 2 bases and at J to 7 bases, leaving 8 bases not matched to a gene. CDR3 length equals 16 residues. The germline gives CDR1 LGHNT, CDR2 FRNRAP. The CDR3 protein is CASGLSPRQGANTIYF. The CDR3 bases are TGTGCTAGTGGTTTGAGCCCTCGACAGGGGGCGAACACCATATATTTT.

The chain has TRBV6-5 and TRBJ2-1; weak D call: TRBD1 (5 bases). Germline-derived CDR1 and CDR2 are MNHEY and SVGAGI. V shed 2 bases and J shed 8 bases, with 7 bases lying between them. This CDR3 is 12 amino acids long. The CDR3 loop is CASSYQGDEQFF. The DNA for the CDR3 is TGTGCCAGCAGTTACCAGGGCGATGAGCAGTTCTTC.

This clone was counted between two and nine times. V gene TRBV6-2 or TRBV6-3 combines with J gene TRBJ1-5; D is unresolved. V was cut by 6 bases and J by 8 bases, with 11 bases left in between. CDR1 MNHEY and CDR2 SVGEGT come from the germline V gene. The CDR3 loop spans 12 amino acids. The CDR3 loop is CASSRSLEPQHF. Here the CDR3 DNA reads TGTGCCAGCAGCCGGAGTCTCGAGCCCCAGCATTTT.

This chain joins TRBV5-8 and TRBJ2-2; the match to TRBD2 covers 7 bases. V lost 4 bases, J lost 0 bases, and 9 bases stayed unmatched. CDR1 and CDR2 (germline): SGHTS, YDEGEE. This CDR3 is 17 amino acids long. CDR3 in DNA: TGTGCCAGCAGCGTCCGGGCGGGGGTCGCGAACACCGGGGAGCTGTTTTTT. Translating gives CASSVRAGVANTGELFF. Variable domain in full (rest from reference TRBV5-8 and TRBJ2-2): EAGVTQSPTHLIKTRGQQATLRCSPISGHTSVYWYQQALGLGLQFLLWYDEGEERNRGNFPPRFSGRQFPNYSSELNVNALELEDSALYLCASSVRAGVANTGELFFGEGSRLTVL.

V gene TRBV29-1 combines with J gene TRBJ2-2; TRBD1 matches 8 bases. With V trimmed by 7 bases and J by 2 bases, 9 bases remained unmatched. The CDR3 sequence is 15 residues long. CDR1 SQVTM and CDR2 ANQGSEA come from the germline V gene. In nucleotides, the CDR3 is TGCAGCGCCGCCAGGGGACAGGTTAACACCGGGGAGCTGTTTTTT. Protein: CSAARGQVNTGELFF.

The genes are TRBV7-8 and TRBJ2-3; TRBD2 matches at 11 bases. CDR1 SGHVS and CDR2 FQNEAQ come from the germline V gene. The CDR3 extends over 17 amino acids. The junction had 10 bases not matched to a gene; V was cut back by 3 bases and J by 5 bases. The CDR3, as DNA: TGTGCCAGCAGCTTTCGCCCTAGCGGGGGGTCAGGAGATACGCAGTATTTT. Protein: CASSFRPSGGSGDTQYF.

The V call is TRBV6-5, the J call TRBJ1-5, with D tentatively TRBD1 (6 bases). CDR3 size: 14 residues. CDR1 is MNHEY, CDR2 SVGAGI, per germline. Trimming shortened V by 2 bases and J by 3 bases, and 8 bases separated the two germline ends. The DNA for the CDR3 is TGTGCCAGCAGTTACGGGGGCGACAATCAGCCCCAGCATTTT. Translating it yields CASSYGGDNQPQHF.

The gene calls are TRBV30 and TRBJ1-6; D is ambiguous. The CDR3 length is 16 residues. The V gene's germline CDR1 is GTSNPN and CDR2 SVGIG (reference sequence). V dropped 3 bases and J dropped 0 bases, with 12 bases sitting between them. The CDR3 coding sequence is TGTGCCTGGAGAGCTGCACAGAGCTCCTATAATTCACCCCTCCACTTT. It yields the protein CAWRAAQSSYNSPLHF.

The genes are TRBV3-1 (or the pseudogene TRBV3-2) and TRBJ2-1; 7 nucleotides match TRBD2. J was trimmed by 4 bases and V by 1 base; bases with no gene match: 13. The CDR3 is made up of 18 amino acids. From germline, CDR1 is LGHDT and CDR2 YNNKEL (reference sequence). Written as DNA, the CDR3 is TGTGCCAGCAGCCAAGTAGGAATTACGAGCGGGGCGTACAATGAGCAGTTCTTC. It translates to CASSQVGITSGAYNEQFF.

The chain links TRBV30 to TRBJ2-7, with 9 nucleotides matching TRBD1. The ends lost 7 bases at V and 4 bases at J; junction bases unmatched: 14. CDR1 and CDR2 from the germline V gene are GTSNPN and SVGIG (reference sequence). This CDR3 has 15 residues. This chain's CDR3 is CAYSWGTGTGYEQYF. CDR3 nucleotides: TGTGCCTACAGCTGGGGGACAGGGACGGGGTACGAGCAGTACTTC.

The CDR3 loop is CSVVAETGWANEQFF. The CDR3 DNA reads as TGCAGCGTTGTGGCCGAGACAGGTTGGGCGAATGAGCAGTTCTTC. The rearrangement uses TRBV29-1 and TRBJ2-1, with D perhaps TRBD1 (6 bases). This CDR3 region has 15 residues. Looked up from germline, CDR1 is SQVTM and CDR2 is ANQGSEA. V gave up 4 bases and J gave up 7 bases, with 20 bases separating them.

Concerning this clone: Other DNA variants within this sample encode the same CDR3. The gene calls are TRBV19 and TRBJ2-6; maybe TRBD1 (5 bases). V was shortened by 7 bases and J by 3 bases, with 13 bases between the two germline ends. The length of the CDR3 is 15 residues. From germline, CDR1 is LNHDA and CDR2 SQIVND (reference sequence). For the CDR3, the DNA is TGTGCCAGTACCCGGCAGGGATTTGGGGCCAACGTCCTGACTTTC. Encoded protein: CASTRQGFGANVLTF. The variable domain in full, with the rest retrieved from reference TRBV19 and TRBJ2-6, is DGGITQSPKYLFRKEGQNVTLSCEQNLNHDAMYWYRQDPGQGLRLIYYSQIVNDFQKGDIAEGYSVSREKKESFPLTVTSAQKNPTAFYLCASTRQGFGANVLTFGAGSRLTVL.

The rearrangement links TRBV7-6 to TRBJ1-2; 10 nucleotides match TRBD1. J gave up 10 bases and V 5 bases, and 10 bases lay outside the gene matches. Per germline, CDR1 SGHVS and CDR2 FNYEAQ. The CDR3 runs 14 residues. DNA for the CDR3: TGTGCCAGCAGCCCCGTAGGGACAGGGGAGGCCTACACCTTC. Amino acids: CASSPVGTGEAYTF. Full variable domain (remainder filled in from reference TRBV7-6 and TRBJ1-2): GAGVSQSPRYKVTKRGQDVALRCDPISGHVSLYWYRQALGQGPEFLTYFNYEAQQDKSGLPNDRFSAERPEGSISTLTIQRTEQRDSAMYRCASSPVGTGEAYTFGSGTRLTVV.

The chain employs TRBV7-2 and TRBJ1-6; D unclear. The CDR3 totals 14 residues. V lost 1 base and J lost 7, with 8 bases in between. Germline V CDR1 and CDR2: SGHTA, FQGNSA. CDR3 residues: CASSLVVKNSPLHF. The CDR3 DNA sequence: TGTGCCAGCAGCTTAGTAGTGAAAAATTCACCCCTCCACTTT.

The V gene is TRBV6-5, the J gene TRBJ1-5; perhaps TRBD1 as D (5 bases). Germline loops: CDR1 MNHEY, CDR2 SVGAGI. The V and J ends lost 5 bases and 6 bases respectively, with 17 bases between them. This CDR3 contains 15 residues. CDR3 amino acids: CASSPHGGFGQPQHF. The CDR3, as DNA: TGTGCCAGCAGTCCTCACGGGGGTTTTGGTCAGCCCCAGCATTTT.

The chain has TRBV18 and TRBJ1-1; 9 bases map to TRBD1. The CDR3 contains 13 residues. Germline CDR1 and CDR2: KGHSH and LQKENI. V shed 6 bases and J 8 bases; nucleotides not matched to a gene: 7. As DNA, the CDR3 is TGTGCCAGCTCGGCCATACAGGGGGCGGAAGCTTTCTTT. It yields the protein CASSAIQGAEAFF.

This clone has only a few counts. The chain combines TRBV5-1 with TRBJ1-6, with D possibly being TRBD1 (6 bases). V lost 0 bases and J 13 bases, leaving 14 bases between the germline ends. This CDR3 spans 14 amino acids. Germline assignment: CDR1 SGHRS and CDR2 YFSETQ. This CDR3 reads CASSLEGRRGPLHF. The CDR3, as DNA: TGCGCCAGCAGCTTGGAGGGTCGAAGGGGGCCCCTCCACTTT.